One and the same sample provided the 13 T cell receptor beta chains below, sequenced in a study of tumor-infiltrating lymphocytes in oesophageal squamous cell carcinoma. TCRdb itself ran the PCR reads through MiXCR, one entry per CDR3 protein. This table holds roughly 19,000 distinct CDR3 sequences, under 50% found once. Sequencing input: normal esophageal tissue next to the tumor. The receptors stem from a male donor with esophageal squamous cell carcinoma.

This clonotype was counted many times. V gene TRBV5-4 combines with J gene TRBJ2-2; 9 nucleotides line up with TRBD1. Germline V gene lookup returns CDR1 SGHNT and CDR2 YYREEE (reference sequence). Unmatched junction bases numbered 6, after V lost 3 bases and J lost 6 bases. The CDR3 has 15 amino acids. CDR3 residues: CASSSGTGYPGELFF. The CDR3 DNA is TGTGCCAGCAGCTCCGGGACAGGGTATCCCGGGGAGCTGTTTTTT.

The V and J genes are TRBV6-5 and TRBJ2-1; D tentatively fits TRBD1 or TRBD2 (5 bases each). The J call could be wrong; TRBJ2-5 is a better fit for the DNA end. Germline V gives CDR1 MNHEY, CDR2 SVGAGI. CDR3 length: 17 amino acids. DNA of the CDR3: TGTGCCAGCAGTGAAGAATTTCTTCTCGAGGGGCGGGAGACCCAGTACTTC. Its translation is CASSEEFLLEGRETQYF.

This chain uses TRBV7-4 with TRBJ2-5; D unclear. CDR3 length: 13 residues. The V and J ends lost 1 base and 4 bases respectively, with 7 bases between them. CDR1 is SGHVT, CDR2 SQSDAQ, per germline. The CDR3 here is CASSLESSETQYF. The CDR3 DNA reads TGTGCCAGCAGCTTAGAGTCTTCAGAGACCCAGTACTTC.

The V gene is TRBV7-3, the J gene TRBJ2-2; D is unresolved. The CDR3 consists of 16 residues. Trimming shortened V by 5 bases and J by 0 bases, and 13 bases separated the two germline ends. Germline values: CDR1 SGHTA, CDR2 FQGTGA. Here the CDR3 DNA reads TGTGCCAGCAGCCCCGCCAGGCAGACGAACACCGGGGAGCTGTTTTTT. It translates to CASSPARQTNTGELFF.

This clonotype was detected once. The V gene is TRBV7-7, the J gene TRBJ2-6; maybe TRBD2 (5 bases). The CDR3 sequence is 16 residues long. The V end was cut by 2 bases, the J end by 1 base, with 9 bases between. The germline V gene encodes CDR1 SSHAT and CDR2 FNYEAQ (reference sequence). The CDR3 coding sequence is TGTGCCAGCAGCTTAAGTGGAGGATCTGGGGCCAACGTCCTGACTTTC. Protein: CASSLSGGSGANVLTF.

There are many counts of this clonotype. Mismatch with germline at one junction end may stem from a read error. The V and J genes are TRBV11-2 and TRBJ2-4; D is ambiguous. CDR3 length equals 12 residues. The V gene's germline CDR1 is SGHAT and CDR2 FQNNGV. CDR3 region: CASSLDRPPLHF. Written as DNA, the CDR3 is TGTGCCAGCAGCTTAGATCGCCCCCCCCTCCACTTC.

This clonotype is categorized as medium-sized. This CDR3 reads CASSFRAGGFTDTQYF. In DNA, the CDR3 is TGTGCCAGCAGTTTCAGGGCGGGAGGGTTCACAGATACGCAGTATTTT. The rearrangement uses TRBV12-3 or TRBV12-4 and TRBJ2-3; 9 bases fit TRBD2. V lost 3 bases and J lost 2; bases outside the gene matches: 6. This CDR3 spans 16 amino acids.

Note on this clonotype: Since the CDR3 does not end with the conserved phenylalanine or tryptophan, this likely comes from a read error. No DNA is shown, since the ends of the CDR3 on it are uncertain; the CDR3 is the one TCRdb lists. The CDR3 spells CASSPSSGRAKNEQFFGP. V usage is TRBV7-3 and J usage is TRBJ1-1. The V gene's germline CDR1 is SGHTA and CDR2 FQGTGA. 18 amino acids form the CDR3, both terminal residues included.

In its sample, this clonotype was seen a few times. This CDR3 reads CASSFGSGQSYEQYF. For the CDR3, the DNA is TGTGCCAGCAGTTTCGGCTCAGGGCAGTCCTACGAGCAGTACTTC. This chain links TRBV12-3 or TRBV12-4 with TRBJ2-7; TRBD1 is a possible D gene (5 bases). The CDR3 has 15 residues. Trimming shortened V by 3 bases and J by 1 base, and 13 bases separated the two germline ends.

The chain joins TRBV6-1 to TRBJ1-2, with D possibly matching TRBD1 (6 bases). Germline V gives CDR1 MNHNS, CDR2 SASEGT. The CDR3 runs 12 residues. The ends were cut back, 7 bases at V and 8 bases at J, with 14 bases in the middle. The CDR3 coding sequence is TGTGCCAGCAACCAGGGGACGGAAGGCTACACCTTC. It yields the protein CASNQGTEGYTF.

The sample holds a few counts of this clonotype. The chain has TRBV7-9 and TRBJ2-1, with TRBD2 matching over 11 bases. With 4 bases clipped from V and 9 bases from J, the junction kept 8 bases outside the gene matches. Germline CDR1 reads SEHNR; CDR2 reads FQNEAQ (reference sequence). CDR3 size: 15 residues. The CDR3 protein is CASSSTSGVLGEQFF. DNA for the CDR3: TGTGCCAGCAGCTCGACTAGCGGGGTATTGGGTGAGCAGTTCTTC.

This clonotype was counted a few times. The conserved closing phenylalanine or tryptophan is absent in this CDR3, likely reflecting a read error. No DNA is shown, since the ends of the CDR3 on it are uncertain; the CDR3 is the one TCRdb lists. This rearrangement joins TRBV7-3 to TRBJ2-6. Germline CDR1 reads SGHTA; CDR2 reads FQGTGA. The CDR3 is 8 amino acids in total, end residues counted. The CDR3 reads CASSDILS.

The V gene is TRBV7-3, the J gene TRBJ2-2; 12 bases fit TRBD2. The CDR3 consists of 15 residues. Germline values: CDR1 SGHTA, CDR2 FQGTGA. J was trimmed by 6 bases and V by 2 bases; bases with no gene match: 1. The CDR3 reads CASSLLAGGPGELFF. In nucleotides, the CDR3 is TGTGCCAGCAGCTTACTAGCGGGAGGGCCCGGGGAGCTGTTTTTT.